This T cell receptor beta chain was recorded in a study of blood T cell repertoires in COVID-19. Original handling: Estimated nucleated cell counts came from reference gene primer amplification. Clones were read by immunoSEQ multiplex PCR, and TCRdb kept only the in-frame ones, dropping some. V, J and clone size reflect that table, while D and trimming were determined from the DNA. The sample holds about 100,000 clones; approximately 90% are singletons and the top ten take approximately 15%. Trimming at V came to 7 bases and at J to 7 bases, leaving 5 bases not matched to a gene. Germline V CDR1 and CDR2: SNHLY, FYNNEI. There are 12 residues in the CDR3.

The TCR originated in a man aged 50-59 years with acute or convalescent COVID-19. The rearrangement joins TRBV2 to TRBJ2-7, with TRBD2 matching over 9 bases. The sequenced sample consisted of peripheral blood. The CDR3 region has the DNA TGTGCCAGCATGATTCTAGCGGGGGAGCAGTACTTC. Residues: CASMILAGEQYF.